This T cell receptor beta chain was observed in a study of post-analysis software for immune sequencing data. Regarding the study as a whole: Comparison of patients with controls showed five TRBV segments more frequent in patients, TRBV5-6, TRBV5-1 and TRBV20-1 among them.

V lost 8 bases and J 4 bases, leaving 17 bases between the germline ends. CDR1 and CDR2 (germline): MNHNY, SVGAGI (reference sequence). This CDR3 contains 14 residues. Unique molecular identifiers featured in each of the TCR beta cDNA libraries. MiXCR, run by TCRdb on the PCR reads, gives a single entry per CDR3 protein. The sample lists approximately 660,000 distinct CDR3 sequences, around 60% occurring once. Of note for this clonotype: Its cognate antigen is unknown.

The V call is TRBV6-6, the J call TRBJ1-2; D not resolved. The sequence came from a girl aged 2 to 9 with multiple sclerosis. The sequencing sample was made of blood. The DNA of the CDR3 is TGTGCCAGCGGTTCGTCCTTCGGCTTCTATGGCTACACCTTC. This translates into CASGSSFGFYGYTF.